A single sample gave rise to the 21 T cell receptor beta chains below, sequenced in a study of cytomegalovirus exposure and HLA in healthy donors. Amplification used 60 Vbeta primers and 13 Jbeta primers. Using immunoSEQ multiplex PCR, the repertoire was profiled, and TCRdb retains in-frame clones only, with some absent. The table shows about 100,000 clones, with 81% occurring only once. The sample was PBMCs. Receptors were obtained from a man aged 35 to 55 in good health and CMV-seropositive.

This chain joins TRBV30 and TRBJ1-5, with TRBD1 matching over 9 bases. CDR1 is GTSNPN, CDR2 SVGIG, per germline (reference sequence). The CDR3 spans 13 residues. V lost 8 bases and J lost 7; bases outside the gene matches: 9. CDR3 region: CAQGQGKGQPQHF. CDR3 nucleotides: TGTGCCCAGGGACAGGGCAAGGGACAGCCCCAGCATTTT.

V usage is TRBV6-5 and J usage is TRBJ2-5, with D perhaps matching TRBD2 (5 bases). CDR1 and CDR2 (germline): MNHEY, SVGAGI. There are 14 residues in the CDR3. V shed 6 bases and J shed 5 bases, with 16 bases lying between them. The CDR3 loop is CASSRGLGGETQYF. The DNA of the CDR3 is TGTGCCAGCAGCCGCGGACTCGGCGGGGAGACCCAGTACTTC.

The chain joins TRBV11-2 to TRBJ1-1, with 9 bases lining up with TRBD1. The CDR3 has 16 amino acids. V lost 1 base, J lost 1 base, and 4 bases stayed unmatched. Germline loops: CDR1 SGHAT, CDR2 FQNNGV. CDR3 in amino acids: CASSLGTGEWNTEAFF. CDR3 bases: TGTGCCAGCAGCTTAGGGACAGGGGAATGGAACACTGAAGCTTTCTTT.

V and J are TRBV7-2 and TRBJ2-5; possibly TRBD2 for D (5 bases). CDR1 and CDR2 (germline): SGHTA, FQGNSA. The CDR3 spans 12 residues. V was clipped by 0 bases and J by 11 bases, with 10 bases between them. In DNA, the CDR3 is TGTGCCAGCAGCTTAGCAGGGAGAGAGCAGTACTTC. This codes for CASSLAGREQYF.

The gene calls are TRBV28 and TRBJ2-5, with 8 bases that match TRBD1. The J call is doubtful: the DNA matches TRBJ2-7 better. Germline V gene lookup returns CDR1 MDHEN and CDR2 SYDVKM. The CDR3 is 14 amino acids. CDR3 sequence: CASQGARFSYEQYF. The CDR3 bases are TGTGCCAGCCAGGGGGCGCGGTTCTCCTACGAGCAGTACTTC.

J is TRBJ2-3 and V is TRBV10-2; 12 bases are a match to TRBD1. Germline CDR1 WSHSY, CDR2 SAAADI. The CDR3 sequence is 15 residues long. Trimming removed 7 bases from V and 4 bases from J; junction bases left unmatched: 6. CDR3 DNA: TGCGCCAGCACGCTGGGACAGGGGGCTCCAGATACGCAGTATTTT. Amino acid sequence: CASTLGQGAPDTQYF.

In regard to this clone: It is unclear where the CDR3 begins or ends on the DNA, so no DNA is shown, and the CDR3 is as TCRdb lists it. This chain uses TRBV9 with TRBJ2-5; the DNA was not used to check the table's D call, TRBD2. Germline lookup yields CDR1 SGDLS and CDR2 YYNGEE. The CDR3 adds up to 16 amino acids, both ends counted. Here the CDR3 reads CASSVGSGTRGSLKYF.

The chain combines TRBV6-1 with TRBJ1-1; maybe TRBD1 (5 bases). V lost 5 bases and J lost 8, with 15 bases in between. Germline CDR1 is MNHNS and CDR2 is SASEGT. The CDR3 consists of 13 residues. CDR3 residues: CASSWQGEREAFF. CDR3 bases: TGTGCCAGCAGTTGGCAGGGTGAGAGGGAAGCTTTCTTT.

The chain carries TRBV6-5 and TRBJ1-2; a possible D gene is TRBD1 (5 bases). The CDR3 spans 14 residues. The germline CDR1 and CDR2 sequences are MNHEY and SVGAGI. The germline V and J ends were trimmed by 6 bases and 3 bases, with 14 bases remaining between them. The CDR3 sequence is CASSNLRGHYGYTF. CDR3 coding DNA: TGTGCCAGCAGCAACTTAAGGGGCCACTATGGCTACACCTTC.

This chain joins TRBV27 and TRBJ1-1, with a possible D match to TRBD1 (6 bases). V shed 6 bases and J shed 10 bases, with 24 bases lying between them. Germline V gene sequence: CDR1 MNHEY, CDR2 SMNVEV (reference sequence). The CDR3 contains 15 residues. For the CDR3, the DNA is TGTGCCAGCAGCTCCTTGGACACGAGGGGGAATAGAGCTTTCTTT. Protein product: CASSSLDTRGNRAFF.

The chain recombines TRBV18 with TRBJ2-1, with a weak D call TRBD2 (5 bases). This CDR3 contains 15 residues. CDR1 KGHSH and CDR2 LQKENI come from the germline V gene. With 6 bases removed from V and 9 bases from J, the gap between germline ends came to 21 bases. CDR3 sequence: CASSPGVVSEGEQFF. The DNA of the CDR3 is TGTGCCAGCTCCCCCGGTGTGGTCAGTGAGGGTGAGCAGTTCTTC.

The CDR3 sequence: CAISEAQGNTIYF. CDR3 coding DNA: TGTGCCATCAGTGAGGCCCAGGGAAACACCATATATTTT. This chain uses TRBV10-3 with TRBJ1-3, with D uncertain. V was cut by 2 bases and J by 4 bases, with 6 bases left in between. Germline V gene data show CDR1 as ENHRY and CDR2 as SYGVKD. This CDR3 contains 13 residues.

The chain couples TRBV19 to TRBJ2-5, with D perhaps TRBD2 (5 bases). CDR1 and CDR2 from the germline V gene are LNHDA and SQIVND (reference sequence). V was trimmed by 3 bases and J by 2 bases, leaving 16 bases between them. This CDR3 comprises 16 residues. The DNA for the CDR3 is TGTGCCAGTAGTATGTTTGGCGGGCGCCGTCAAGAGACCCAGTACTTC. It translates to CASSMFGGRRQETQYF.

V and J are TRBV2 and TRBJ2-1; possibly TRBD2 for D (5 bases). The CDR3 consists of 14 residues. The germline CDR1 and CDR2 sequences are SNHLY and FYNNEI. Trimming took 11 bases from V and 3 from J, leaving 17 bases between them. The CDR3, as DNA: TGTGCCCGAACTAGGGCGAAGGACTACAATGAGCAGTTCTTC. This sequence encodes CARTRAKDYNEQFF.

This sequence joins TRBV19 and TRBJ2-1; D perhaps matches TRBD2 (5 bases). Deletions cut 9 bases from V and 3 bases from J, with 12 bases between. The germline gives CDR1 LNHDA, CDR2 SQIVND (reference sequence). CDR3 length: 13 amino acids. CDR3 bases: TGTGCCAGCAGCGGTGCTATCTACAATGAGCAGTTCTTC. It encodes CASSGAIYNEQFF. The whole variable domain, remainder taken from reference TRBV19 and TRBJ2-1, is DGGITQSPKYLFRKEGQNVTLSCEQNLNHDAMYWYRQDPGQGLRLIYYSQIVNDFQKGDIAEGYSVSREKKESFPLTVTSAQKNPTAFYLCASSGAIYNEQFFGPGTRLTVL.

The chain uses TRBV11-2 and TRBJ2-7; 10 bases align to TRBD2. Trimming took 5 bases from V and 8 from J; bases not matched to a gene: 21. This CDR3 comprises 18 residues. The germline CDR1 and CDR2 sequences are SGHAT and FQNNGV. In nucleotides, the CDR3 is TGTGCCAGCAGCCCCCTCGAGGGGATAGCGGGAGGACTAGGGCAGCAGTACTTC. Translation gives CASSPLEGIAGGLGQQYF.

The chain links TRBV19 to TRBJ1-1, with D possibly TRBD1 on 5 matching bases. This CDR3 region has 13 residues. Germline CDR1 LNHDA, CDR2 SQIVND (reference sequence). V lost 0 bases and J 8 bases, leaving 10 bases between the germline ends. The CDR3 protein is CASSIEGRGEAFF. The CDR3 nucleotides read TGTGCCAGTAGTATAGAAGGCCGGGGGGAAGCTTTCTTT.

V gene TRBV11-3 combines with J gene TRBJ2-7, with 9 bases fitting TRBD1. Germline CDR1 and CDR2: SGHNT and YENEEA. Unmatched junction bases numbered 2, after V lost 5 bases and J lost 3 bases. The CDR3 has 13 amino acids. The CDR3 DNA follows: TGTGCCAGCAGCCGGGACAGGGACTACGAGCAGTACTTC. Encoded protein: CASSRDRDYEQYF. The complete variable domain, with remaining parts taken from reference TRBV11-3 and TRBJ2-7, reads EAGVVQSPRYKIIEKKQPVAFWCNPISGHNTLYWYLQNLGQGPELLIRYENEEAVDDSQLPKDRFSAERLKGVDSTLKIQPAELGDSAVYLCASSRDRDYEQYFGPGTRLTVT.

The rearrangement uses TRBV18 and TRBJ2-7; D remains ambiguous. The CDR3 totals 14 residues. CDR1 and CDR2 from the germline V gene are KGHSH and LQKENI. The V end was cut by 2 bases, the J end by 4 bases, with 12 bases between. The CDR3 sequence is CASSPGDQKYEQYF. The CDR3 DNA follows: TGTGCCAGCTCACCAGGAGACCAGAAATACGAGCAGTACTTC.

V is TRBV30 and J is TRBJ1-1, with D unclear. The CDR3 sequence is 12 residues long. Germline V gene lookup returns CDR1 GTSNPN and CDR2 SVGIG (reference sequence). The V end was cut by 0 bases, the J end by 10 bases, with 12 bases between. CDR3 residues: CAWSVLGRGAFF. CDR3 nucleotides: TGTGCCTGGAGTGTATTAGGGCGGGGAGCTTTCTTT.

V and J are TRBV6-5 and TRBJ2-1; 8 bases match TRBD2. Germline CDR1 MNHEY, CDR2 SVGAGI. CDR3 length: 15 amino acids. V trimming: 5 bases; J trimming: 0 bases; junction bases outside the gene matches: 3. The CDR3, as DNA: TGTGCCAGCAGTCGTAGCGGGACCTCCTACAATGAGCAGTTCTTC. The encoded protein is CASSRSGTSYNEQFF.